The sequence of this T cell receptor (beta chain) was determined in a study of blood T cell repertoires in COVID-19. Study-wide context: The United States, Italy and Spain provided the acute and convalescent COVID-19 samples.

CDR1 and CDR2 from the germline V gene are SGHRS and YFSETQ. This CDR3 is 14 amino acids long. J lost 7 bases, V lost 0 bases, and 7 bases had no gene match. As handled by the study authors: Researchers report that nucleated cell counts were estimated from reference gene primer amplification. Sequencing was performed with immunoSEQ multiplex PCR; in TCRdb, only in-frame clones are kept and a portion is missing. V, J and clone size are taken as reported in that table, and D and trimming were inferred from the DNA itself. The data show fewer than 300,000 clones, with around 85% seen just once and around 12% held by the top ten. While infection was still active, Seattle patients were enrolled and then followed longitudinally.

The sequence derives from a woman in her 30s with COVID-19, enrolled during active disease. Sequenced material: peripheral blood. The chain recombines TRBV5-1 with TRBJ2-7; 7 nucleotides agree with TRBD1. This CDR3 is CASSLATGLGEQYF. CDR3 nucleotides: TGCGCCAGCAGCTTGGCGACAGGGTTGGGGGAGCAGTACTTC. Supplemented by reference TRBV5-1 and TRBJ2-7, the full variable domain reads KAGVTQTPRYLIKTRGQQVTLSCSPISGHRSVSWYQQTPGQGLQFLFEYFSETQRNKGNFPGRFSGRQFSNSRSEMNVSTLELGDSALYLCASSLATGLGEQYFGPGTRLTVT.